Listed below are T cell receptor beta chains from one sample, sequenced in a study of control samples from healthy donors and cancer patients. The table came from immunoSEQ multiplex PCR; TCRdb's copy has only in-frame clones and leaves some out. The table lists some 150,000 clones, 91% of them singletons, with approximately 2.9% in the top ten. Sequencing was carried out using blood. The receptors stem from a man aged 30-40 years in good health. CDR3s leave out the opening cysteine and the closing phenylalanine or tryptophan.

v_call: TRBV5-1; j_call: TRBJ1-4; cdr3_aa: ASSLVAGGELV
v_call: TRBV20-1; j_call: TRBJ1-2; cdr3_aa: SARFRNGYT
v_call: TRBV5-5; j_call: TRBJ2-7; cdr3_aa: ASSGQGMSPYEQY
v_call: TRBV28; j_call: TRBJ1-6; cdr3_aa: ASSARGGIYNSPLH
v_call: TRBV6-1; j_call: TRBJ1-2; cdr3_aa: ASSDRTGYGYT
v_call: TRBV7-8; j_call: TRBJ2-2; cdr3_aa: ASSRAQGAGTGELF
v_call: TRBV2; j_call: TRBJ2-2; cdr3_aa: AILRGGPTGELF
v_call: TRBV7-9; j_call: TRBJ1-1; cdr3_aa: ASSLGRGGTEAF
v_call: TRBV3-1/TRBV3-2; j_call: TRBJ2-3; cdr3_aa: ASSQLGGGATDTQY
v_call: TRBV5-1; j_call: TRBJ2-3; cdr3_aa: ASATFGSGGDTQY
v_call: TRBV15; j_call: TRBJ2-7; cdr3_aa: ATSTGQGAYEQY
v_call: TRBV5-1; j_call: TRBJ2-7; cdr3_aa: ASAEGTGGNEQY
v_call: TRBV3-1/TRBV3-2; j_call: TRBJ1-3; cdr3_aa: ASTPDLGAGNTIY
v_call: TRBV5-8; j_call: TRBJ2-5; cdr3_aa: ASSSDTAETQY
v_call: TRBV24-1; j_call: TRBJ1-2; cdr3_aa: ATRSGTDNYGYT
v_call: TRBV6-4; j_call: TRBJ2-1; cdr3_aa: ASSTTSGGAGNEQF
v_call: TRBV7-8; j_call: TRBJ1-1; cdr3_aa: ASSLEGPNTEAF
v_call: TRBV14; j_call: TRBJ1-1; cdr3_aa: ASSQTGRLTEAF
v_call: TRBV9; j_call: TRBJ1-5; cdr3_aa: ASSVGDRSNQPQH
v_call: TRBV3-1/TRBV3-2; j_call: TRBJ1-1; cdr3_aa: ASSQPGQGNTEAF
v_call: TRBV3-1/TRBV3-2; j_call: TRBJ2-1; cdr3_aa: ASSPWSGGVNNEQF
v_call: TRBV7-9; j_call: TRBJ1-2; cdr3_aa: ASSYRDRPFYGYT
v_call: TRBV12-3/TRBV12-4; j_call: TRBJ1-2; cdr3_aa: ASSQQYLQGYT
v_call: TRBV3-1/TRBV3-2; j_call: TRBJ1-1; cdr3_aa: ASSPRQANTEAF
v_call: TRBV30; j_call: TRBJ1-1; cdr3_aa: AWVLPTGGRTEAF
v_call: TRBV4-2; j_call: TRBJ1-1; cdr3_aa: ASSRISGVNTEAF
v_call: TRBV3-1/TRBV3-2; j_call: TRBJ2-2; cdr3_aa: ASSRGQAGELF
v_call: TRBV27; j_call: TRBJ2-2; cdr3_aa: ASSSPGQGNTGELF
v_call: TRBV24-1; j_call: TRBJ2-1; cdr3_aa: ATSDGGNEQF
v_call: TRBV2; j_call: TRBJ1-6; cdr3_aa: ASNLGTGISPLH
v_call: TRBV2; j_call: TRBJ1-2; cdr3_aa: ASSENQNYGYT
v_call: TRBV28; j_call: TRBJ2-1; cdr3_aa: ASSFSNSWSGGQF
v_call: TRBV4-1; j_call: TRBJ2-3; cdr3_aa: ASSQEGRDTDTQY
v_call: TRBV7-9; j_call: TRBJ1-1; cdr3_aa: ASSSTGEKVDRAF
v_call: TRBV28; j_call: TRBJ2-1; cdr3_aa: ASSTRSPRVVQF
v_call: TRBV12-5; j_call: TRBJ1-4; cdr3_aa: ASGLVHGVKRANEKLF
v_call: TRBV5-6; j_call: TRBJ1-1; cdr3_aa: ASSFGGNTEAF
v_call: TRBV11-1; j_call: TRBJ2-7; cdr3_aa: ASSSTGAVNEQY
v_call: TRBV7-9; j_call: TRBJ2-2; cdr3_aa: ASSLRTSGGRTGELF
v_call: TRBV4-1; j_call: TRBJ1-1; cdr3_aa: ASSQDRSPNTEAF
v_call: TRBV28; j_call: TRBJ2-3; cdr3_aa: ASSSGQGSTDTQY
v_call: TRBV7-6; j_call: TRBJ1-2; cdr3_aa: ASSPTLGGPNYGYT
v_call: TRBV7-9; j_call: TRBJ1-1; cdr3_aa: ASSPGQSSEAF
v_call: TRBV9; j_call: TRBJ1-4; cdr3_aa: ASSLRQNEKLF
v_call: TRBV5-5; j_call: TRBJ1-1; cdr3_aa: ASSLPGSGNTEAF
v_call: TRBV30; j_call: TRBJ1-1; cdr3_aa: AWSLTGTGEAF
v_call: TRBV5-6; j_call: TRBJ2-6; cdr3_aa: ASSLTGYGANVLT
v_call: TRBV20-1; j_call: TRBJ2-7; cdr3_aa: SASRGDSHSYEQY
v_call: TRBV7-2; j_call: TRBJ2-1; cdr3_aa: ASSLLMYDHTPNEQF
v_call: TRBV19; j_call: TRBJ1-1; cdr3_aa: ASTKNTEAF
v_call: TRBV15; j_call: TRBJ1-2; cdr3_aa: ATSPRDRSTSNYGYT
v_call: TRBV24-1; j_call: TRBJ2-7; cdr3_aa: ATSDWQLRRQY
v_call: TRBV5-4; j_call: TRBJ2-1; cdr3_aa: ASSLQGSSYNEQF
v_call: TRBV27; j_call: TRBJ2-3; cdr3_aa: ASRTGWDTDTQY
v_call: TRBV7-6; j_call: TRBJ1-4; cdr3_aa: ASSPDGEKLF
v_call: TRBV7-2; j_call: TRBJ2-1; cdr3_aa: ASSFRGLAADEQF
v_call: TRBV27; j_call: TRBJ2-7; cdr3_aa: ASSLKTGGAYEQY
v_call: TRBV28; j_call: TRBJ1-1; cdr3_aa: ASSLVGGGTEAF